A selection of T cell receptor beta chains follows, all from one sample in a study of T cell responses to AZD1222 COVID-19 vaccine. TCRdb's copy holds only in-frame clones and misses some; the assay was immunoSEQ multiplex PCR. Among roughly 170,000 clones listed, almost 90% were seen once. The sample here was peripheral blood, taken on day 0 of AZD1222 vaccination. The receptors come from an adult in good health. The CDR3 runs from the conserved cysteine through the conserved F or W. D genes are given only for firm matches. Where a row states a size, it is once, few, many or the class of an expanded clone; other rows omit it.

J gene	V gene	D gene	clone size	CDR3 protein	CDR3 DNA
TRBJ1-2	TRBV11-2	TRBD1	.	CASSLGQGVLNYGYTF	TGTGCCAGCAGCTTAGGACAGGGCGTCCTTAACTATGGCTACACCTTC
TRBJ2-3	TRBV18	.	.	CASSLARPQDTQYF	TGTGCCAGCTCCCTAGCGAGACCTCAAGATACGCAGTATTTT
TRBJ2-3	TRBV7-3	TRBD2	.	CASSSQSPSGGTDTQYF	TGTGCCAGCAGCTCCCAAAGCCCTAGCGGGGGCACAGATACGCAGTATTTT
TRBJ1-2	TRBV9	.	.	CASSVGGFNDGYTF	TGTGCCAGCAGCGTAGGTGGTTTCAATGATGGCTACACCTTC
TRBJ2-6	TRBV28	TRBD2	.	CASSGLGRGRFSGANVLTF	TGTGCCAGCAGTGGCCTGGGGAGGGGCCGATTCTCTGGGGCCAACGTCCTGACTTTC
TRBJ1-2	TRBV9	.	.	CASSLEQGNGYTF	TGTGCCAGCTCCCTCGAACAGGGAAATGGCTACACCTTC
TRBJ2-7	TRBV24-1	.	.	CATSDFRDISYEQYF	TGTGCCACCAGTGATTTCCGGGACATCTCCTACGAGCAGTACTTC
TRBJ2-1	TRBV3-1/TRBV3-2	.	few	CASSQARGSPGEQFF	TGTGCCAGCAGCCAAGCACGAGGGAGTCCCGGTGAGCAGTTCTTC
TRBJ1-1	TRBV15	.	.	CATSREKGQNTEAFF	TGTGCCACCAGCAGAGAAAAGGGACAGAACACTGAAGCTTTCTTT
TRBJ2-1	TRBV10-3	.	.	CAISESTGRLRDNEQFF	TGTGCCATCAGTGAGTCGACGGGCAGGCTCCGCGACAATGAGCAGTTCTTC
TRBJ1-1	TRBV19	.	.	CASTQQGREAFF	TGTGCCAGTACCCAACAGGGAAGGGAAGCTTTCTTT
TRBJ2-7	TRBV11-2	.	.	CASSSYEQYF	TGTGCCAGCAGCTCCTACGAGCAGTACTTC
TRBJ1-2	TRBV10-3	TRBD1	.	CAVSQGDIYGYTF	TGTGCCGTTTCCCAGGGGGATATTTATGGCTACACCTTC
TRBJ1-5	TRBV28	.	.	CASSLIPVVNQPQHF	TGTGCCAGCAGTTTAATCCCGGTGGTCAATCAGCCCCAGCATTTT
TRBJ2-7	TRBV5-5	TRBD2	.	CASSLVAGGSSLREQYF	TGTGCCAGCAGCTTGGTAGCGGGTGGGTCGTCCCTCCGAGAGCAGTACTTC
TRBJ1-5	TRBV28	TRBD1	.	CASRGTGLAQHF	TGTGCCAGCAGGGGGACAGGGTTAGCCCAGCATTTT
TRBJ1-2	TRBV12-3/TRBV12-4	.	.	CASSLRGYGYTF	TGTGCCAGCAGTTTGAGGGGGTATGGCTACACCTTC
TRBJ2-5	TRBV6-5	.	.	CASRSGDQETQYF	TGTGCCAGCAGATCCGGGGATCAAGAGACCCAGTACTTC
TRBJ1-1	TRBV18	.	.	CASSVNRDTEAFF	TGTGCCAGCTCCGTGAACCGAGACACTGAAGCTTTCTTT
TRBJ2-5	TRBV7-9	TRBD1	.	CASSRDRSQETQYF	TGTGCCAGCAGCCGGGACAGAAGCCAAGAGACCCAGTACTTC
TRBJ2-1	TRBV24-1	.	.	CATSVTTSYNEQFF	TGTGCCACCAGTGTTACGACTAGCTACAATGAGCAGTTCTTC
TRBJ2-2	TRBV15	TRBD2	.	CATSRAGGLATGELFF	TGTGCCACCAGCAGAGCGGGAGGTTTGGCCACCGGGGAGCTGTTTTTT
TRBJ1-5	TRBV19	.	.	CASRDPRGGGQPQHF	TGTGCCAGTAGGGACCCTCGTGGGGGAGGACAGCCCCAGCATTTT
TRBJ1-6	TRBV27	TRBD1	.	CASSLSRGTVRQSSYNSPLHF	TGTGCCAGCAGTTTATCCAGGGGGACAGTACGACAGAGCTCCTATAATTCACCCCTCCACTTT
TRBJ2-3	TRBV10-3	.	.	CATHWLMDGEGTDTQYF	TGTGCCACCCACTGGTTGATGGACGGGGAAGGCACAGATACGCAGTATTTT
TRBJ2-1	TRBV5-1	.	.	CASSLAGPNEQFF	TGCGCCAGCAGCTTGGCAGGTCCCAATGAGCAGTTCTTC
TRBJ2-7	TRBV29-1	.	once	CSVEGREPYLYEQYF	TGCAGCGTTGAGGGGCGCGAGCCCTACCTCTACGAGCAGTACTTC
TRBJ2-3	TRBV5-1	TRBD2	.	CASSLRAGVSTDTQYF	TGCGCCAGCAGCTTGCGAGCGGGAGTTAGCACAGATACGCAGTATTTT
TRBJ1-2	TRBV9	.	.	CASSVTTNYGYTF	TGTGCCAGCAGCGTGACTACTAACTATGGCTACACCTTC
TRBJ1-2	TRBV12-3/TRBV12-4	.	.	CASSLQGFSGYTF	TGTGCCAGCAGTCTACAGGGTTTTTCTGGCTACACCTTC
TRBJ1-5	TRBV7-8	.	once	CASSHSDSNQPQHF	TGTGCCAGCAGCCACAGCGATAGCAATCAGCCCCAGCATTTT